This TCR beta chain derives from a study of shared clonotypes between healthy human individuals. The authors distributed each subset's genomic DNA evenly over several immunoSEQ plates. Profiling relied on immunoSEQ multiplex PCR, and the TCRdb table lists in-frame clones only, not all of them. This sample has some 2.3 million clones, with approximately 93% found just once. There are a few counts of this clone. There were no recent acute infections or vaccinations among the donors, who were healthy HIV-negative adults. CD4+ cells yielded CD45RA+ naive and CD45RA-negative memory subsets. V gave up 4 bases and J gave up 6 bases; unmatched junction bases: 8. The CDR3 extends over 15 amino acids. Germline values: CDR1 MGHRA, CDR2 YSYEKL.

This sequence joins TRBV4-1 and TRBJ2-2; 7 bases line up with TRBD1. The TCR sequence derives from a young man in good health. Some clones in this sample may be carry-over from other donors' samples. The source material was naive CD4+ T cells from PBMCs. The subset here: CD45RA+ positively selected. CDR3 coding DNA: TGCGCCAGCAGCCCGTATGACAGGGCACCCGGGGAGCTGTTTTTT. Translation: CASSPYDRAPGELFF.